The TCR beta chain described here comes from a study of T cells in Graves' hyperthyroidism and ophthalmopathy. Study summary: Peripheral blood collection took place at initial diagnosis, before any treatment.

The source material, RNA transcripts, was used to amplify TCR beta CDR3 regions. The primer set for the first-round RT-PCR of the TCR CDR3 was HTBI. TCRdb fed the multiplex PCR reads into MiXCR, producing one record per CDR3 protein. The sample includes roughly 700,000 distinct CDR3 sequences, approximately 15% seen only once; the top ten take around 16%. Hyperthyroidism was newly diagnosed in patients aged 18 to 65 (duration under 2 months). Exclusion of a patient resulted from uncontrolled infection, other autoimmune disease, pregnancy or lactation. This CDR3 has 13 amino acids. V lost 5 bases and J lost 7; bases outside the gene matches: 6. Germline CDR1 reads MNHEY; CDR2 reads SMNVEV (reference sequence). This clonotype came up a few times.

The rearrangement joins TRBV27 to TRBJ2-7; 9 bases are shared with TRBD2. Sequenced sample: blood. This sequence originates from a middle-aged man with Graves' hyperthyroidism. The CDR3: CASSIAGAGEQYF. In nucleotides, the CDR3 is TGTGCCAGCAGTATAGCGGGAGCAGGGGAGCAGTACTTC.